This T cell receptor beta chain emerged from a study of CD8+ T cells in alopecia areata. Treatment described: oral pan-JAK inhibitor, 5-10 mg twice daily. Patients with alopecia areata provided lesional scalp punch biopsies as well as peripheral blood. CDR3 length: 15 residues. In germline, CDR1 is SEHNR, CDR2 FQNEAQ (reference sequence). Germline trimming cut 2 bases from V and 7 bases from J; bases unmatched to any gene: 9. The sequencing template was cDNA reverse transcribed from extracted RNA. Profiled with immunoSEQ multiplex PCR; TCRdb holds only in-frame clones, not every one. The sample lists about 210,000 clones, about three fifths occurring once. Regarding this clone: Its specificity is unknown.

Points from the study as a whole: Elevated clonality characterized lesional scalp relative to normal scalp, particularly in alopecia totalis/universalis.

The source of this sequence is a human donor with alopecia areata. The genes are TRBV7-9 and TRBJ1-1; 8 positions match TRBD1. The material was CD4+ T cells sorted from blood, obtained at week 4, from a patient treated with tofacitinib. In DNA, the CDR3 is TGTGCCAGCAGCTTACACGCCAGGGGGCACGATGAAGCTTTCTTT. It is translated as CASSLHARGHDEAFF.